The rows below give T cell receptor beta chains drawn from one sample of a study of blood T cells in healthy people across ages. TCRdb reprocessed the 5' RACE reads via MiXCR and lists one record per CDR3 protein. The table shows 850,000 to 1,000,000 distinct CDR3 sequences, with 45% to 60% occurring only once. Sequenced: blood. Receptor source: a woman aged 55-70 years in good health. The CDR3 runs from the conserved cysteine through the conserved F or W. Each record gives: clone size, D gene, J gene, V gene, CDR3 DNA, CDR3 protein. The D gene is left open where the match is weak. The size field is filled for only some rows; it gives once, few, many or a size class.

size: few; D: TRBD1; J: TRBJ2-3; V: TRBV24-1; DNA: TGTGCCACCGAAAGGGACAGCAGCACAGATACGCAGTATTTT; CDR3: CATERDSSTDTQYF
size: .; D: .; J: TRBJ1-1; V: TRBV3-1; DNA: TGTGCCAGCAGCCAAGACGGTAGGACTGAAGCTTTCTTT; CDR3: CASSQDGRTEAFF
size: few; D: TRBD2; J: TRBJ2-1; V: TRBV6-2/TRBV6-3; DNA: TGTGCCAGCAGTCTGGCTAGCGGGATCCCCGAGAATGAGCAGTTCTTC; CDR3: CASSLASGIPENEQFF
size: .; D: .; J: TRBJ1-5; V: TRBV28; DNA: TGTGCCAGCAGTGAGGGGGGACAGCCCCAGCATTTT; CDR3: CASSEGGQPQHF
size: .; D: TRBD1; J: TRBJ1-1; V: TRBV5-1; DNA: TGCGCCAGCAGCCCACAGGGGGTTTCTGAAGCTTTCTTT; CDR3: CASSPQGVSEAFF
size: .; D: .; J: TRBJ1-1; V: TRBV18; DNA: TGTGCCAGCTCGGTGAGGCAGACAAAGCGGACTGAAGCTTTCTTT; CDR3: CASSVRQTKRTEAFF
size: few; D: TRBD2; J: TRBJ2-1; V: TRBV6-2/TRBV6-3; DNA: TGTGCCAGCAGCATGCTAGCGGGAGTTTACAATGAGCAGTTCTTC; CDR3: CASSMLAGVYNEQFF
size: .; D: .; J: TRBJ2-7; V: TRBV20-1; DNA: TGCAGTGCTAGAGATCAACGGGGGACAACATACTACGAGCAGTACTTC; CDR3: CSARDQRGTTYYEQYF
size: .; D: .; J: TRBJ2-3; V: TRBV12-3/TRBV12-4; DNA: TGTGCCAGCAGTACCCCGTGGGGCCCCTCCGCAGATACGCAGTATTTT; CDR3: CASSTPWGPSADTQYF
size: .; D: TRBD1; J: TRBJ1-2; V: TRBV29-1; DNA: TGCAGCGTTGAATCCCGGGACAGGGGGAGCTACACCTTC; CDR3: CSVESRDRGSYTF
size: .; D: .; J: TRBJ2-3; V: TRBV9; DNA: TGTGCCAGCAGCGTAGTTCTGGATGGTGGGGCAGATACGCAGTATTTT; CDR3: CASSVVLDGGADTQYF
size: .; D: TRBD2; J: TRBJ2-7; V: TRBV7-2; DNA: TGTGCCAGCAGCTTAGCGCATGTAGCGGGAGGGCAGGAGCAGTACTTC; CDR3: CASSLAHVAGGQEQYF
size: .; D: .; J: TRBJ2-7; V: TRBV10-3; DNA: TGTGCCATCAGTGGGACTCGGAACTACGAGCAGTACTTC; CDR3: CAISGTRNYEQYF
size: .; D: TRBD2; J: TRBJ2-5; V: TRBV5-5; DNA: TGTGCCAGCAGCTTACAACCCGGGAGGGAAGAGACCCAGTACTTC; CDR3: CASSLQPGREETQYF
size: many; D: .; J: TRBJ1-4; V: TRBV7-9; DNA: TGTGCCAGCAGCTTAGGTAGCGCGACTAATGAAAAACTGTTTTTT; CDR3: CASSLGSATNEKLFF
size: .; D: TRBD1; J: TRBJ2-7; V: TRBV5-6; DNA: TGTGCCAGCAGATCGGACAGGGGGACCTACGAGCAGTACTTC; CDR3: CASRSDRGTYEQYF
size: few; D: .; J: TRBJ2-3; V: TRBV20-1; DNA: TGCAGTGCTAGAGCCGACAGGGAGGTGCAGTATTTT; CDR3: CSARADREVQYF
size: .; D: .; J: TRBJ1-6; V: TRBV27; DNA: TGTGCCAGCAGGGCCCCCTCGGGAGGGTTGCGTCAGGCCCTCCACTTT; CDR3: CASRAPSGGLRQALHF
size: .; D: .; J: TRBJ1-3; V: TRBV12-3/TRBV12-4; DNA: TGTGCCAGCAGTAGAGGGTACCCCGGAAACACCATATATTTT; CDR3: CASSRGYPGNTIYF
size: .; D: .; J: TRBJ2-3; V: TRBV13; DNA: TGTGCCAGCCGAGAGGGAGTCTTTAACACAGATACGCAGTATTTT; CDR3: CASREGVFNTDTQYF